These T cell receptor beta chains were read from a single sample in a study of T cell changes during pregnancy in multiple sclerosis. The method was immunoSEQ multiplex PCR; TCRdb's version includes in-frame clones alone and lacks a portion of them. This table holds about 50,000 clones, 80% to 95% found once. The material sequenced was CD4+ T cells from peripheral blood mononuclear cells, taken in the second trimester of pregnancy. The receptors here all came from a female donor with multiple sclerosis, enrolled in a pregnancy study. Both conserved end residues are part of each CDR3. Fields, in order: V gene, D gene, clone size, J gene, CDR3 DNA, CDR3 protein. D genes are given only for firm matches. The size of a clone is reported for some rows only, either as once, few or many, or as a class for expanded clones.

V: TRBV7-9; D: -; size: -; J: TRBJ2-7; DNA: TGTGCCAGCAGTCGACAGAATACCTACGAGCAGTACTTC; CDR3: CASSRQNTYEQYF
V: TRBV7-9; D: -; size: -; J: TRBJ2-3; DNA: TGTGCCAGCAGCTACACGCGAGGGGGGGGTGTGACAGATACGCAGTATTTT; CDR3: CASSYTRGGGVTDTQYF
V: TRBV2; D: TRBD1; size: -; J: TRBJ2-1; DNA: TGTGCCAGCCCCTCCCGGGACAGGGGGTACAATGAGCAGTTCTTC; CDR3: CASPSRDRGYNEQFF
V: TRBV9; D: TRBD1; size: -; J: TRBJ2-2; DNA: TGTGCCAGCAAACAGGGGGTGGATACCGGGGAGCTGTTTTTT; CDR3: CASKQGVDTGELFF
V: TRBV28; D: TRBD2; size: -; J: TRBJ2-1; DNA: TGTGCCAGCAGTTTGGGACTAGCGGGGGGGCGAGGTACCTACAATGAGCAGTTCTTC; CDR3: CASSLGLAGGRGTYNEQFF
V: TRBV9; D: TRBD2; size: -; J: TRBJ2-5; DNA: TGTGCCAGCAGCCCCAGCGGGGGGTCGGAGACCCAGTACTTC; CDR3: CASSPSGGSETQYF
V: TRBV6-6; D: TRBD1; size: -; J: TRBJ1-1; DNA: TGTGCCAGCAGAATCAGGGGGAGCACTGAAGCTTTCTTT; CDR3: CASRIRGSTEAFF
V: TRBV14; D: -; size: -; J: TRBJ2-7; DNA: TGTGCCAGCAGCCCCTCTGCGTTCCTTCCCGGGGAGCAGTACTTC; CDR3: CASSPSAFLPGEQYF
V: TRBV5-8; D: TRBD1; size: -; J: TRBJ1-5; DNA: TGTGCCAGCAGCTGGGGACAGGGGGGAACCTCCTTCTGGCCCCAGCATTTT; CDR3: CASSWGQGGTSFWPQHF
V: TRBV7-9; D: -; size: -; J: TRBJ1-6; DNA: TGTGCCAGCAGCTTTGGGGACACAAATTCACCCCTCCACTTT; CDR3: CASSFGDTNSPLHF
V: TRBV9; D: -; size: -; J: TRBJ2-1; DNA: TGTGCCAGCAGCGTAGCTTTGGGCAGGGGACCTTCCTACAATGAGCAGTTCTTC; CDR3: CASSVALGRGPSYNEQFF
V: TRBV19; D: TRBD1; size: -; J: TRBJ1-1; DNA: TGTGCCAGTAGACGCGGGACAGAGCCTAACACTGAAGCTTTCTTT; CDR3: CASRRGTEPNTEAFF
V: TRBV5-6; D: -; size: -; J: TRBJ1-2; DNA: TGTGCCAGCAGCTTGGGGAGGCGCGGCTACACCTTC; CDR3: CASSLGRRGYTF
V: TRBV18; D: TRBD2; size: -; J: TRBJ2-4; DNA: TGTGCCAGCTCACCACTTGGGACTAGCGAGAACATTCAGTACTTC; CDR3: CASSPLGTSENIQYF
V: TRBV2; D: -; size: -; J: TRBJ2-1; DNA: TGTGCCAGTAGGGACATCTCCTACAATGAGCAGTTCTTC; CDR3: CASRDISYNEQFF
V: TRBV7-9; D: -; size: -; J: TRBJ2-1; DNA: TGTGCCAGCAGCCAAGTAGGCGGCTCCTACAATGAGCAGTTCTTC; CDR3: CASSQVGGSYNEQFF
V: TRBV9; D: TRBD1; size: -; J: TRBJ1-3; DNA: TGTGCCAGCAGCGTAGTTGGGACAGCGACCTCTGGAAACACCATATATTTT; CDR3: CASSVVGTATSGNTIYF
V: TRBV19; D: -; size: -; J: TRBJ1-5; DNA: TGTGCCAGTAGTATTTTTTCAGGGCTGAGCAATCAGCCCCAGCATTTT; CDR3: CASSIFSGLSNQPQHF
V: TRBV2; D: TRBD2; size: -; J: TRBJ2-1; DNA: TGTGCCAGCCGGGGGGGCACCTACTCCTACAATGAGCAGTTCTTC; CDR3: CASRGGTYSYNEQFF
V: TRBV27; D: TRBD1; size: -; J: TRBJ1-4; DNA: TGTGCCAGCAGCGGGGTTGGGCAGGGGGAGGAAAAACTGTTTTTT; CDR3: CASSGVGQGEEKLFF
V: TRBV9; D: -; size: -; J: TRBJ1-6; DNA: TGTGCCAGCAGCGTACGGGGGTCGTATAATTCACCCCTCCACTTT; CDR3: CASSVRGSYNSPLHF
V: TRBV14; D: -; size: -; J: TRBJ1-1; DNA: TGTGCCAGCAGCCAAGTATTCGGGGGCACTGAAGCTTTCTTT; CDR3: CASSQVFGGTEAFF
V: TRBV7-9; D: TRBD1; size: -; J: TRBJ1-4; DNA: TGTGCCAGCAGCTTAACAGGGGGCGCCTCTAATGAAAAACTGTTTTTT; CDR3: CASSLTGGASNEKLFF
V: TRBV7-3; D: -; size: -; J: TRBJ2-2; DNA: TGTGCCAGCAGCTTAAAAGGGGGGACAGCGAACACCGGGGAGCTGTTTTTT; CDR3: CASSLKGGTANTGELFF
V: TRBV19; D: -; size: -; J: TRBJ2-2; DNA: TGTGCCAGTACCCCTATTGTTATGACAGGTTACACCGGGGAGCTGTTTTTT; CDR3: CASTPIVMTGYTGELFF
V: TRBV6-1; D: -; size: -; J: TRBJ2-3; DNA: TGTGCCAGCAAAATAGACAGACCTAGCACAGATACGCAGTATTTT; CDR3: CASKIDRPSTDTQYF
V: TRBV7-2; D: -; size: -; J: TRBJ2-7; DNA: TGTGCCAGCACCTCAAACAGGGCCTCCTACGAGCAGTACTTC; CDR3: CASTSNRASYEQYF
V: TRBV2; D: TRBD2; size: -; J: TRBJ2-5; DNA: TGTGCCAGCAGGAAATCGCGGGGGGGCCAACAGTCATGGGAGACCCAGTACTTC; CDR3: CASRKSRGGQQSWETQYF
V: TRBV7-2; D: -; size: -; J: TRBJ2-3; DNA: TGTGCCAGCAGCTTAGTGAGAACAGATACGCAGTATTTT; CDR3: CASSLVRTDTQYF
V: TRBV15; D: TRBD1; size: -; J: TRBJ1-4; DNA: TGTGCCACCAGCAGAGACCTAGGGGGCTTTGCAACTAATGAAAAACTGTTTTTT; CDR3: CATSRDLGGFATNEKLFF
V: TRBV9; D: -; size: -; J: TRBJ2-3; DNA: TGTGCCAGCAGCGTCATCCCGAGCAGCACAGATACGCAGTATTTT; CDR3: CASSVIPSSTDTQYF
V: TRBV5-1; D: TRBD1; size: -; J: TRBJ2-2; DNA: TGCGCCAGCAGCGAGGGGGCCGACACCGGGGAGCTGTTTTTT; CDR3: CASSEGADTGELFF
V: TRBV7-9; D: -; size: -; J: TRBJ1-2; DNA: TGTGCCAGCAGCACCCCGACGGGGGGGGACTACACCTTC; CDR3: CASSTPTGGDYTF
V: TRBV19; D: -; size: -; J: TRBJ2-2; DNA: TGTGCCAGTAGTATAGGCGGGCAGTCGAACACCGGGGAGCTGTTTTTT; CDR3: CASSIGGQSNTGELFF
V: TRBV29-1; D: -; size: -; J: TRBJ2-1; DNA: TGCAGCGTTGAAGCCACAGGGAATGAGCAGTTCTTC; CDR3: CSVEATGNEQFF
V: TRBV5-4; D: -; size: -; J: TRBJ1-1; DNA: TGTGCCAGCAGCTCGGGGGGGCTAGGGATGAACACTGAAGCTTTCTTT; CDR3: CASSSGGLGMNTEAFF
V: TRBV4-1; D: TRBD1; size: -; J: TRBJ1-4; DNA: TGCGCCAGCAGCCGACAACAGGGGACTGAGAAACTGTTTTTT; CDR3: CASSRQQGTEKLFF
V: TRBV7-2; D: -; size: -; J: TRBJ1-5; DNA: TGTGCCAGCAGCTTAAATTCGGGGTTTGTGGGGCAGCCCCAGCATTTT; CDR3: CASSLNSGFVGQPQHF
V: TRBV6-1; D: TRBD1; size: -; J: TRBJ2-5; DNA: TGTGCCAGCAGGGTACAGGGGTCCGGGGAGACCCAGTACTTC; CDR3: CASRVQGSGETQYF
V: TRBV28; D: TRBD1; size: -; J: TRBJ1-6; DNA: TGTGCCAGCAGCCCCGGGACAGGGCCTTTCCCACCCCTCCACTTT; CDR3: CASSPGTGPFPPLHF
V: TRBV5-1; D: TRBD1; size: -; J: TRBJ1-1; DNA: TGCGCCAGCGCTAAACAGGGGCTGGGAACTGAAGCTTTCTTT; CDR3: CASAKQGLGTEAFF
V: TRBV5-1; D: TRBD2; size: -; J: TRBJ2-7; DNA: TGCGCCAGCAGCTTGGAGCGGGGGGGCGAGCAGTACTTC; CDR3: CASSLERGGEQYF
V: TRBV5-4; D: -; size: -; J: TRBJ2-7; DNA: TGTGCCAGCAGCTTGGGGGGGGGCGCCAGGGGCGGCGAGCAGTACTTC; CDR3: CASSLGGGARGGEQYF
V: TRBV5-8; D: -; size: -; J: TRBJ2-1; DNA: TGTGCCAGCACCCCCGGGACAAGGGGAGACAATGAGCAGTTCTTC; CDR3: CASTPGTRGDNEQFF
V: TRBV19; D: -; size: -; J: TRBJ2-3; DNA: TGTGCCAGTAGTATTAGTATATGGACTGAGGGTACGCAGTATTTT; CDR3: CASSISIWTEGTQYF
V: TRBV7-9; D: -; size: -; J: TRBJ2-3; DNA: TGTGCCAGCAGCCCCCTCCCGGCGGGGATCAGTGCAGATACGCAGTATTTT; CDR3: CASSPLPAGISADTQYF
V: TRBV7-9; D: TRBD1; size: -; J: TRBJ1-4; DNA: TGTGCCAGCAGCCAGGACAGGGTCGGGGAAAAACTGTTTTTT; CDR3: CASSQDRVGEKLFF
V: TRBV19; D: -; size: -; J: TRBJ1-5; DNA: TGTGCCACTGGGGAAGGGGTCTTTGAAGGGCAGCCCCAGCATTTT; CDR3: CATGEGVFEGQPQHF
V: TRBV6-1; D: -; size: few; J: TRBJ1-3; DNA: TGTGCCAGCAGGGAAATCAAGCTAGGCTCTGGAAACACCATATATTTT; CDR3: CASREIKLGSGNTIYF
V: TRBV7-3; D: -; size: -; J: TRBJ1-1; DNA: TGTGCCAGCAGCTTATTTGAAGGGAGGGACACTGAAGCTTTCTTT; CDR3: CASSLFEGRDTEAFF
V: TRBV4-2; D: -; size: once; J: TRBJ1-1; DNA: TGTGCCAGCAGCCAAGACCGCCAGGGTGGTGAAGCTTTCTTT; CDR3: CASSQDRQGGEAFF
V: TRBV19; D: -; size: once; J: TRBJ1-1; DNA: TGTGCCAGTAGTATAGCTATGAACACTGAAGCTTTCTTT; CDR3: CASSIAMNTEAFF
V: TRBV7-6; D: -; size: few; J: TRBJ1-5; DNA: TGTGCCAGCAGCTTAGATGAGGGTTTTGGGCAGCCCCAGCATTTT; CDR3: CASSLDEGFGQPQHF
V: TRBV6-1; D: TRBD1; size: -; J: TRBJ2-7; DNA: TGTGCCAGCAGACGGACAGGTTCCGAGCAGTACTTC; CDR3: CASRRTGSEQYF
V: TRBV27; D: -; size: -; J: TRBJ2-3; DNA: TGTGCCAGCAGTCCCCGGCGGGCAGATACGCAGTATTTT; CDR3: CASSPRRADTQYF
V: TRBV4-1; D: -; size: -; J: TRBJ1-3; DNA: TGCGCCAGCGCCACTTCGCGGGGCTCTGGAAACACCATATATTTT; CDR3: CASATSRGSGNTIYF